The 10 T cell receptor beta chains given below trace back to one sample, sequenced in a study of CD4 and CD8 cells across lung adenocarcinoma regions. Via MiXCR, TCRdb re-called the PCR reads, giving one row per CDR3 protein. The top ten hold around 97% of the sample, which has over 6,500 distinct CDR3 sequences, approximately 53% seen once. The specimen sequenced was CD8+ T cells from the center of a lung tumor. Receptors originate from a male donor with lung adenocarcinoma. The CD4 and CD8 labels of this study may be unreliable.

This clonotype was seen a few times. V and J are TRBV6-1 and TRBJ2-1; 12 positions match TRBD2. The germline gives CDR1 MNHNS, CDR2 SASEGT. The CDR3 runs to 17 residues. The V segment lost 4 bases and the J segment 5 bases; nucleotides outside the gene matches: 9. CDR3 nucleotides: TGTGCCAGCAGTGTTGGACTAGCGGGATTCGTCCACAATGAGCAGTTCTTC. It yields the protein CASSVGLAGFVHNEQFF.

The chain carries TRBV6-1 and TRBJ2-1; TRBD2 agrees at 8 bases. Germline V CDR1 and CDR2: MNHNS, SASEGT. CDR3 length: 14 amino acids. Trimming took 5 bases from V and 8 from J; bases not matched to a gene: 8. The CDR3: CASSKSGSSHEQFF. The CDR3, as DNA: TGTGCCAGCAGTAAGAGCGGGAGTAGCCATGAGCAGTTCTTC.

This clonotype was observed at least ten times. The chain recombines TRBV6-1 with TRBJ2-3, with TRBD2 identical over 10 bases. Trimming cost V 8 bases and J 4 bases; bases outside gene matches: 9. CDR1 is MNHNS, CDR2 SASEGT, per germline. The CDR3 spans 15 residues. As DNA, the CDR3 is TGTGCCAGCTCCAAAGTCGGACTAGCGGCAGATACGCAGTATTTT. Protein: CASSKVGLAADTQYF.

V and J are TRBV9 and TRBJ2-6; the D is unclear. Germline V lookup: CDR1 SGDLS, CDR2 YYNGEE. The CDR3 spans 14 residues. V lost 3 bases and J 1 base, leaving 5 bases between the germline ends. The CDR3 protein is CASSARSGANVLTF. Written as DNA, the CDR3 is TGTGCCAGCAGCGCAAGATCTGGGGCCAACGTCCTGACTTTC.

This rearrangement joins TRBV12-3 or TRBV12-4 to TRBJ2-1, with D possibly matching TRBD1 (5 bases). The CDR3 sequence is 15 residues long. Trimming removed 5 bases from V and 5 bases from J, with 16 bases in between. The chain's CDR3 is CASSLGVSHDNEQFF. In DNA, the CDR3 is TGTGCCAGCAGTCTAGGGGTCAGCCACGACAATGAGCAGTTCTTC.

This rearrangement joins TRBV6-1 to TRBJ1-1; 10 nucleotides match TRBD1. The CDR3 contains 15 residues. CDR1 is MNHNS, CDR2 SASEGT, per germline. Losses at the gene ends were 2 bases for V and 5 bases for J; bases not matched to a gene: 5. In DNA, the CDR3 is TGTGCCAGCAGTGAATTCAGGACAGGGGGAACTGAAGCTTTCTTT. Translating it yields CASSEFRTGGTEAFF.

The V call is TRBV7-2, the J call TRBJ1-1, with no clear D. Germline V gives CDR1 SGHTA, CDR2 FQGNSA. V dropped 4 bases and J dropped 0 bases, with 21 bases sitting between them. The CDR3 has 18 residues. DNA of the CDR3: TGTGCCAGCAGCTCAATGGACCCTGGGGTACGGATGAACACTGAAGCTTTCTTT. It translates to CASSSMDPGVRMNTEAFF. Variable domain in full (rest from reference TRBV7-2 and TRBJ1-1): GAGVSQSPSNKVTEKGKDVELRCDPISGHTALYWYRQSLGQGLEFLIYFQGNSAPDKSGLPSDRFSAERTGGSVSTLTIQRTQQEDSAVYLCASSSMDPGVRMNTEAFFGQGTRLTVV.

This chain uses TRBV18 with TRBJ2-3, with TRBD1 identical over 8 bases. The germline gives CDR1 KGHSH, CDR2 LQKENI. The CDR3 runs to 14 residues. The V gene end was trimmed by 3 bases and the J gene end by 1 base; junction bases not matched to a gene: 0. CDR3 coding DNA: TGTGCCAGCTCACCGACAGGGGGCACAGATACGCAGTATTTT. It is translated as CASSPTGGTDTQYF.

This clonotype occurred many times. The rearrangement uses TRBV30 and TRBJ1-2, with a tentative D call TRBD1 (6 bases). Trimming left V 1 base short and J 0 bases short, with 9 bases between. The CDR3 sequence is 14 residues long. Germline V CDR1 and CDR2: GTSNPN, SVGIG (reference sequence). The CDR3 loop is CAWSAWDTNYGYTF. CDR3 DNA: TGTGCCTGGAGTGCGTGGGACACTAACTATGGCTACACCTTC. The full variable domain, its missing parts supplied by reference TRBV30 and TRBJ1-2, is SQTIHQWPATLVQPVGSPLSLECTVEGTSNPNLYWYRQAAGRGLQLLFYSVGIGQISSEVPQNLSASRPQDRQFILSSKKLLLSDSGFYLCAWSAWDTNYGYTFGSGTRLTVV.

CDR3 sequence: CASSRTSETQYF. The CDR3, as DNA: TGTGCCAGCAGTAGAACGTCTGAGACCCAGTACTTC. The J gene is TRBJ2-1, the V gene TRBV27; D remains ambiguous. TRBJ2-5 matches the DNA end more closely, so the J call is doubtful. The CDR3 covers 12 residues. Germline assignment: CDR1 MNHEY and CDR2 SMNVEV (reference sequence).